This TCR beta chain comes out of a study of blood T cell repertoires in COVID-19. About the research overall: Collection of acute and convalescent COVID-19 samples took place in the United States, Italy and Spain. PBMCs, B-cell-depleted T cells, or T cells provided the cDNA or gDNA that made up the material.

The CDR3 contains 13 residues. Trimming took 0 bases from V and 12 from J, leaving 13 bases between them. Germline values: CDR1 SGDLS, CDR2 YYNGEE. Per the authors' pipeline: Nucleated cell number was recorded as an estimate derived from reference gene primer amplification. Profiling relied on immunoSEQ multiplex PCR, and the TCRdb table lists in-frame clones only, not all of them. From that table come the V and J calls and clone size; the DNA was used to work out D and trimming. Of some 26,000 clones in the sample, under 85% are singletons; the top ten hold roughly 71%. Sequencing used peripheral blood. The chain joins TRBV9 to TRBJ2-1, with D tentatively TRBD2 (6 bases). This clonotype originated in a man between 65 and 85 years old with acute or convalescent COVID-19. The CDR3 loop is CASSVDFRGGQFF. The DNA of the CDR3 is TGTGCCAGCAGCGTAGATTTTAGGGGAGGGCAGTTCTTC.